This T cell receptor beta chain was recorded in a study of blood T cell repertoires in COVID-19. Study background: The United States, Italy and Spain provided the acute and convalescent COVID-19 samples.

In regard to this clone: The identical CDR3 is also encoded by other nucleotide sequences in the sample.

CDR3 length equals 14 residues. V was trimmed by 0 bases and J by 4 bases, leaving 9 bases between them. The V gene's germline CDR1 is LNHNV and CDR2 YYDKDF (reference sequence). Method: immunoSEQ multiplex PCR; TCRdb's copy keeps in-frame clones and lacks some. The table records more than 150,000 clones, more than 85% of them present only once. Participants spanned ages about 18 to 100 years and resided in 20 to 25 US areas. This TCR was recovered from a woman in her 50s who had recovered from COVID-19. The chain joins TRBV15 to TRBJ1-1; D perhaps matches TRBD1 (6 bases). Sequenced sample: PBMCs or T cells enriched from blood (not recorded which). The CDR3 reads CATSRDLGGTEAFF. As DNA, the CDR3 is TGTGCCACCAGCAGAGATCTAGGGGGCACTGAAGCTTTCTTT. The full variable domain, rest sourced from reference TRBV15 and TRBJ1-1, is DAMVIQNPRYQVTQFGKPVTLSCSQTLNHNVMYWYQQKSSQAPKLLFHYYDKDFNNEADTPDNFQSRRPNTSFCFLDIRSPGLGDTAMYLCATSRDLGGTEAFFGQGTRLTVV.